The following is a T cell receptor beta chain sequence with its context. Its antigen target is currently unknown. Base qualities were left out, and no much larger clone turns up one base away. TCRbeta CDR3 regions were amplified from genomic DNA by means of the immunoSEQ Assay, a bias-controlled multiplex PCR. The original methods were these. The number of nucleated cells in each sample was estimated by amplification of reference gene primers within the assay. To quantify the absolute abundance of each unique TCRbeta CDR3 rearrangement, sequence reads were collapsed and filtered. For each sample, productive Simpson clonality was calculated as the square root of Simpson's diversity index over productive rearrangements. As stored in TCRdb, this immuneACCESS dataset retains in-frame rearrangements with V and J assigned. A fraction of the clones does not appear; measured against another copy, unresolved V genes explain less than half of the discrepancy, and the remainder lacks a known reason. The D gene and trimming were derived from the DNA, and the V and J assignments and clone size from that table. Within this sample are some 290,000 clones, with roughly 90% of them counted one time only. Of the sample, about 4% falls within the top ten clones.

In the prospective study, participants were roughly 18 to 100 years old, resided in around 25 geographic areas of the United States, and were enrolled through a virtual design. Cohort assignment in the prospective study relied on participant-reported clinical history from a screening survey and a study questionnaire. Exposed participants had been in contact with someone with a PCR-confirmed or clinician-diagnosed COVID-19 case within 2 weeks of study entry. In the prospective study, whole blood, serum and a nasopharyngeal or oropharyngeal swab were collected from each participant by mobile phlebotomists. Additional blood draws and questionnaires over an approximately two-month period could optionally be provided by prospective study participants. Blood samples from the prospective study were shipped frozen or at room temperature prior to DNA extraction. V is reduced by 4 bases and J by 5 bases, leaving a spacing of 18 bases between them. Taken from cysteine to phenylalanine, the CDR3 has 14 residues. Of the read, only the CDR3 DNA is kept; its 42 bases are in frame from base 1. CDR1 and CDR2 (GTSNPN, SVGIG) derive from the germline V gene (reference sequence).

The data derive from a study of blood T cell repertoires in COVID-19 (dated by TCRdb to the early 2020s). Describing the broader study: Collaborator samples came from the United States, Italy and Spain and covered acute and convalescent phases of COVID-19. The material from the prospective study consisted of cDNA or gDNA derived from T cells, B-cell-depleted T cells, or PBMCs. Subjects who had been exposed to COVID-19, were actively infected with it, or had recovered from it provided the deeply sampled blood TCRbeta repertoires that made up the dataset. The repertoires were released in a freely available public database intended as a resource for research on the immune response to SARS-CoV-2. Samples came from the ongoing ImmuneRACE study (first 160 participants) plus 1,254 subjects from 6 global collaborators. Sample metadata almost always included a de-identified subject ID, COVID-19 status, age in years and sex. Where available, HLA class I and class II types were taken from metadata supplied by the sample provider and were not determined by assay-based typing.

On the study overall, not on this receptor specifically: The quantity of clinical and demographic metadata differed by source and by participant and was supplied without curation.

The receptor was isolated from a woman in her 30s who had been exposed to COVID-19. The sequenced sample consisted of PBMCs or T cells enriched from blood (not recorded which). The rearranged chain carries TRBV30 and TRBJ2-7, and TRBD2 may be the D gene, going by 5 matching bases. The nucleotides are TGTGCCTGGACTAGGAGATCCTTCGGGGACGAGCAGTACTTC. This gives the protein CAWTRRSFGDEQYF.